Here is one T cell receptor (beta chain) with its context. This sample is drawn from a study of T cell changes during pregnancy in multiple sclerosis. The repertoire was sequenced with immunoSEQ multiplex PCR; TCRdb's copy has only in-frame clones and lacks some. Of around 44,000 clones in the sample, around 93% were seen once. The sequence was obtained from a female donor with multiple sclerosis, enrolled in a pregnancy study. The sample here was CD8+ T cells from peripheral blood mononuclear cells, taken in the third trimester of pregnancy.

CDR3 sequence (DNA): TGCGCCAGCAGCCCCGAGGGACTCCCTCACTATGGCTACACCTTC. Protein: CASSPEGLPHYGYTF. The chain has TRBV5-1 and TRBJ1-2; possibly TRBD1 for D (5 bases). Per the germline V gene, CDR1 is SGHRS and CDR2 is YFSETQ. CDR3 length: 15 residues. Trimming cost V 4 bases and J 3 bases, with 16 bases left between them.